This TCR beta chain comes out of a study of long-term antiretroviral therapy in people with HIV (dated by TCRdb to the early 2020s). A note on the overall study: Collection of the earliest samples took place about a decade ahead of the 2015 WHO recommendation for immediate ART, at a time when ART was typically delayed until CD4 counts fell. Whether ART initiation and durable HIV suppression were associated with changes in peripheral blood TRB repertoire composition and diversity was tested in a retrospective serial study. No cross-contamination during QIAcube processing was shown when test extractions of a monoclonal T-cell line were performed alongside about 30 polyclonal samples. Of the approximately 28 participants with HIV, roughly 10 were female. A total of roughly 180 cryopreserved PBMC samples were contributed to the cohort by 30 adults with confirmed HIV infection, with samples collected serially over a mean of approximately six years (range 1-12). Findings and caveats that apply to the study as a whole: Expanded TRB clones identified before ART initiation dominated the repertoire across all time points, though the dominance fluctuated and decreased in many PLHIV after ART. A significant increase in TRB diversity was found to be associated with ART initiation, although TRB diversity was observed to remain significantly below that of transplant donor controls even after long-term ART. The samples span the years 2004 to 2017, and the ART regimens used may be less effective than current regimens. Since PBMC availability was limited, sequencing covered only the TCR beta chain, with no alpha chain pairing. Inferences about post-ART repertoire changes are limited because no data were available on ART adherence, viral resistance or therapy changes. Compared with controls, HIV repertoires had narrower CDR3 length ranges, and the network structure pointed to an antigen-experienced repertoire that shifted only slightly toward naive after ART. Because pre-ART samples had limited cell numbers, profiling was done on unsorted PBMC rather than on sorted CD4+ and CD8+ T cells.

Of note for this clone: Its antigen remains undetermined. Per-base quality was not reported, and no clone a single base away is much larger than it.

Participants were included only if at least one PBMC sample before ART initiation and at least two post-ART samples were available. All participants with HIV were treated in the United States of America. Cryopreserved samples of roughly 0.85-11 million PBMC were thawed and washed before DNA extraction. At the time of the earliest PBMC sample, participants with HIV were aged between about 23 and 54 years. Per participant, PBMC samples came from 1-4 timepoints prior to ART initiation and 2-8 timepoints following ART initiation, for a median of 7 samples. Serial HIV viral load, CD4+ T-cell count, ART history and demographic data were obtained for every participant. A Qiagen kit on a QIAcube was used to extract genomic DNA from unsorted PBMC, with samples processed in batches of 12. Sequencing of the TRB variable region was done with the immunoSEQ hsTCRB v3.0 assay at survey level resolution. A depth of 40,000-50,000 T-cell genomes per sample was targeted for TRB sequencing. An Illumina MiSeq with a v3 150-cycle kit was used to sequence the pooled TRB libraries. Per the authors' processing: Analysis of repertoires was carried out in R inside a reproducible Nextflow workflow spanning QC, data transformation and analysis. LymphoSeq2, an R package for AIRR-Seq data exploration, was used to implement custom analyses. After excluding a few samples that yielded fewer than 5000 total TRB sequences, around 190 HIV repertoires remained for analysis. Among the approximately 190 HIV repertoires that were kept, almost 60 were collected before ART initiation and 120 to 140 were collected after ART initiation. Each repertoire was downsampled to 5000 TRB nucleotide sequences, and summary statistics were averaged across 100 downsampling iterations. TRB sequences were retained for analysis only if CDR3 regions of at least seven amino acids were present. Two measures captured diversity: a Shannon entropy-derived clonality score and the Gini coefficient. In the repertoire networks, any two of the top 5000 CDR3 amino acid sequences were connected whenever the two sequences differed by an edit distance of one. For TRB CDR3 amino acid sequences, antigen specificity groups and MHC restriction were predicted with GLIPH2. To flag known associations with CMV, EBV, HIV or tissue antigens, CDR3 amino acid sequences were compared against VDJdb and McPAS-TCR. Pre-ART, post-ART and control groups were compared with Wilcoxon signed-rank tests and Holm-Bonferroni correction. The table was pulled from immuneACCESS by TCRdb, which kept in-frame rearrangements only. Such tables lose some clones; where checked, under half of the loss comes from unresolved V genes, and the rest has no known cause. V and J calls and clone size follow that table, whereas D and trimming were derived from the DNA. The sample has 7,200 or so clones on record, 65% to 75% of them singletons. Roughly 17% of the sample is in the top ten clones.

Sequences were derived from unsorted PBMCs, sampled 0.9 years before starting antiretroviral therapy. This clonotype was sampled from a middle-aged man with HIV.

The CDR3 has the sequence CASSPRVNGNQPQHF. The DNA reads TGTGCCAGCAGCCCCAGGGTGAACGGCAATCAGCCCCAGCATTTT. In this chain, TRBV7-2 is recombined with TRBJ1-5; TRBD1 is a weak D gene call, 5 bases matching. Per the germline V gene, SGHTA is the CDR1 and FQGNSA is the CDR2. The CDR3 numbers 15 residues from cysteine through phenylalanine. The sequence is cut down to CDR3 DNA, 45 bases in frame from base 1. The germline ends are 13 bases apart after V is trimmed by 5 bases and J by 2 bases.